These 14 T cell receptor beta chains originate from one sample sequenced in a study of T cell responses to AZD1222 COVID-19 vaccine. TCRdb's copy holds only in-frame clones and misses some; the assay was immunoSEQ multiplex PCR. The sample contains around 190,000 clones, approximately 91% of which appear only once. Specimen: peripheral blood, collected 28 days after the second AZD1222 dose. The origin of the receptors is an adult who received the AZD1222 COVID-19 vaccine.

The chain links TRBV24-1 to TRBJ2-7; D is possibly TRBD1 (5 bases). In germline, CDR1 is KGHDR, CDR2 SFDVKD. The CDR3 totals 15 residues. The germline V and J ends were trimmed by 9 bases and 1 base, with 18 bases remaining between them. The CDR3 protein is CATQWWGRQSYEQYF. In nucleotides, the CDR3 is TGTGCCACCCAGTGGTGGGGTAGACAGTCCTACGAGCAGTACTTC.

The gene calls are TRBV11-3 and TRBJ1-3, with D hard to call. This CDR3 comprises 13 residues. The V and J ends lost 4 bases and 9 bases respectively, with 13 bases between them. In germline, CDR1 is SGHNT, CDR2 YENEEA. CDR3 in amino acids: CASSSGPAATIYF. The CDR3 DNA reads TGTGCCAGCAGCTCTGGACCGGCGGCCACCATATATTTT. Complete variable domain (other parts from reference TRBV11-3 and TRBJ1-3): EAGVVQSPRYKIIEKKQPVAFWCNPISGHNTLYWYLQNLGQGPELLIRYENEEAVDDSQLPKDRFSAERLKGVDSTLKIQPAELGDSAVYLCASSSGPAATIYFGEGSWLTVV.

The chain is built from TRBV25-1 and TRBJ2-7; D is possibly TRBD2 (5 bases). Looked up from germline, CDR1 is MGHDK and CDR2 is SYGVNS. The CDR3 has 14 amino acids. V lost 5 bases to trimming and J lost 3 bases, with 14 bases between them. The CDR3 sequence is CASSITGKYYEQYF. The CDR3 DNA is TGTGCCAGCAGTATAACGGGAAAATACTACGAGCAGTACTTC.

This chain uses TRBV5-1 with TRBJ2-1; 8 bases are a match to TRBD2. CDR1 and CDR2 from the germline V gene are SGHRS and YFSETQ. CDR3 length equals 13 residues. V shed 7 bases, J shed 8 bases, and the junction held 8 bases outside the gene matches. As DNA, the CDR3 is TGCGCCAGCTGCAGCGGGAGTCGGGATGAGCAGTTCTTC. It specifies CASCSGSRDEQFF. Filled out from reference TRBV5-1 and TRBJ2-1, the complete variable domain reads KAGVTQTPRYLIKTRGQQVTLSCSPISGHRSVSWYQQTPGQGLQFLFEYFSETQRNKGNFPGRFSGRQFSNSRSEMNVSTLELGDSALYLCASCSGSRDEQFFGPGTRLTVL.

The V and J genes are TRBV29-1 and TRBJ1-1; 8 bases are a match to TRBD1. CDR1 SQVTM and CDR2 ANQGSEA come from the germline V gene. There are 15 residues in the CDR3. J lost 2 bases, V lost 8 bases, and 13 bases had no gene match. Here the CDR3 DNA reads TGCAGCACCAGAGACAGGGGACGACCCAACACTGAAGCTTTCTTT. It codes for CSTRDRGRPNTEAFF. Supplemented by reference TRBV29-1 and TRBJ1-1, the full variable domain reads SAVISQKPSRDICQRGTSLTIQCQVDSQVTMMFWYRQQPGQSLTLIATANQGSEATYESGFVIDKFPISRPNLTFSTLTVSNMSPEDSSIYLCSTRDRGRPNTEAFFGQGTRLTVV.

This clone has just a few counts. The chain links TRBV3-1 (or the pseudogene TRBV3-2) to TRBJ2-1, with D unclear. This CDR3 spans 11 amino acids. Germline CDR1 reads LGHDT; CDR2 reads YNNKEL (reference sequence). V was pared by 5 bases and J by 7 bases, with 6 bases between. The CDR3 sequence: CASSNGNEQFF. DNA of the CDR3: TGTGCCAGCAGCAATGGGAATGAGCAGTTCTTC.

The V call is TRBV2, the J call TRBJ2-7, with 14 bases identical to TRBD2. Looked up from germline, CDR1 is SNHLY and CDR2 is FYNNEI. The ends lost 6 bases at V and 0 bases at J; junction bases unmatched: 7. The CDR3 is 17 residues long. The CDR3 sequence: CASSRLAGGRFSYEQYF. CDR3 DNA: TGTGCCAGCAGCCGACTAGCGGGAGGGCGATTCTCCTACGAGCAGTACTTC.

The J gene is TRBJ2-2, the V gene TRBV30; no firm D call. Germline V CDR1 and CDR2: GTSNPN, SVGIG (reference sequence). This CDR3 is 15 amino acids long. V shed 2 bases and J shed 4 bases, with 14 bases lying between them. CDR3 DNA: TGTGCCTGGAGTTTCAGGCTTAGAATCACCGGGGAGCTGTTTTTT. It encodes CAWSFRLRITGELFF. The entire variable domain, with the rest obtained from reference TRBV30 and TRBJ2-2, is as follows: SQTIHQWPATLVQPVGSPLSLECTVEGTSNPNLYWYRQAAGRGLQLLFYSVGIGQISSEVPQNLSASRPQDRQFILSSKKLLLSDSGFYLCAWSFRLRITGELFFGEGSRLTVL.

The rearrangement joins TRBV30 to TRBJ2-3, with TRBD1 identical over 7 bases. Germline V gene data show CDR1 as GTSNPN and CDR2 as SVGIG (reference sequence). The V gene end was trimmed by 4 bases and the J gene end by 3 bases; junction bases not matched to a gene: 7. CDR3 size: 14 residues. Here the CDR3 DNA reads TGTGCCTGGACAGGGGGTCGAAAAACAGATACGCAGTATTTT. Residues: CAWTGGRKTDTQYF.

The rearrangement links TRBV6-1 to TRBJ1-3; a weak D match, TRBD1 (5 bases). CDR1 is MNHNS, CDR2 SASEGT, per germline. CDR3 length: 18 amino acids. V lost 0 bases and J lost 2, with 17 bases in between. The CDR3 DNA sequence: TGTGCCAGCAGTGAAGCGAGAACAGGTCTTTTTCCTGGAAACACCATATATTTT. Protein sequence: CASSEARTGLFPGNTIYF.

The chain carries TRBV30 and TRBJ1-6; perhaps TRBD1 as D (5 bases). The CDR3 runs 11 residues. Trimming took off 8 bases at V and 7 bases at J, with 9 bases between the two ends. Germline V gene sequence: CDR1 GTSNPN, CDR2 SVGIG (reference sequence). The CDR3 is CAAGPNSPLHF. As DNA, the CDR3 is TGTGCCGCGGGACCAAATTCACCCCTCCACTTT.

V gene TRBV10-3 combines with J gene TRBJ2-1, with D perhaps matching TRBD2 (6 bases). The CDR3 loop spans 13 amino acids. V lost 6 bases and J 4 bases, leaving 10 bases between the germline ends. In germline, CDR1 is ENHRY, CDR2 SYGVKD. The CDR3, as DNA: TGTGCCATCAGAGGCAGCGGGTACAATGAGCAGTTCTTC. It codes for CAIRGSGYNEQFF.

This clone was observed a single time. The V call is TRBV5-1, the J call TRBJ2-1, with TRBD2 matching 11 bases. The CDR3 has 15 amino acids. CDR1 and CDR2 from the germline V gene are SGHRS and YFSETQ. The junction had 5 bases not matched to a gene; V was cut back by 0 bases and J by 9 bases. In DNA form, the CDR3 reads TGCGCCAGCAGCTTGGATAGCGGGGGGGTCCTTGAGCAGTTCTTC. It yields the protein CASSLDSGGVLEQFF.

The J gene is TRBJ2-1, the V gene TRBV12-3 or TRBV12-4; D gene unclear. The CDR3 runs 12 residues. The ends were cut back, 3 bases at V and 6 bases at J, with 6 bases in the middle. Here the CDR3 reads CASSFYGNEQFF. CDR3 coding DNA: TGTGCCAGCAGTTTTTACGGCAATGAGCAGTTCTTC.